This TCR beta chain originates from a study of shared clonotypes between healthy human individuals. Cells designated naive CD8 were CD45RO-negative and were positively selected for CCR7, with terminally differentiated effector memory CD45RA+ cells excluded. Clones were sequenced by immunoSEQ multiplex PCR, and TCRdb holds only the in-frame ones, with some missing. This repertoire shows some 2 million clones, about 94% found once; its top ten account for more than 0.95%. As for this clone: The antigen remains undetermined.

The study's findings and limits: What limited the represented genetic and exposure-history diversity was the small number of donors. Larger estimated richness was generally seen in naive subsets than in memory subsets.

The CDR3 contains 13 residues. V lost 4 bases and J lost 7; bases outside the gene matches: 4. Germline lookup yields CDR1 SGDLS and CDR2 YYNGEE. The rearrangement uses TRBV9 and TRBJ1-5; 8 bases map to TRBD1. The TCR sequence derives from a man between 18 and 35 years old in good health. The material sequenced was naive CD8+ T cells sorted from blood. The CDR3 spells CASSLGQGQPQHF. Here the CDR3 DNA reads TGTGCCAGCAGCCTAGGACAGGGCCAGCCCCAGCATTTT. Based on the CDR3 plus reference TRBV9 and TRBJ1-5, the full variable domain is DSGVTQTPKHLITATGQRVTLRCSPRSGDLSVYWYQQSLDQGLQFLIQYYNGEERAKGNILERFSAQQFPDLHSELNLSSLELGDSALYFCASSLGQGQPQHFGDGTRLSIL.